The rows below give T cell receptor beta chains drawn from one sample of a study of technical replicates of blood from several donors. Data came from immunoSEQ multiplex PCR; TCRdb stores just in-frame clones and leaves some out. Among roughly 97,000 clones listed, approximately 96% were seen once. Sequenced sample: T cells isolated from PBMCs. The receptors originated from a human donor in good health. The CDR3 runs from the conserved cysteine through the conserved F or W. The D gene is left open where the match is weak. Only some rows state a clone size, as once, few, many or a class for expanded clones.

d_call | j_call | v_call | clone_size | cdr3_nt | cdr3_aa
. | TRBJ2-1 | TRBV10-2 | . | TGCGCCAGCAGTGAGAGGGGGGAGGGCCGAAGTAATGAGCAGTTCTTC | CASSERGEGRSNEQFF
. | TRBJ1-2 | TRBV9 | . | TGTGCCAGCAGCGATGGAGGCGGCTACACCTTC | CASSDGGGYTF
TRBD2 | TRBJ2-2 | TRBV2 | . | TGTGCCAGCAGGAGACGGGGGGGACTACTCAACACCGGGGAGCTGTTTTTT | CASRRRGGLLNTGELFF
. | TRBJ1-2 | TRBV15 | . | TGTGCCACCAGCAGAGATGCTTTTGAGCCCCCCCGGACAGAAAACTATGGCTACACCTTC | CATSRDAFEPPRTENYGYTF
TRBD1 | TRBJ2-7 | TRBV14 | . | TGTGCCAGCAGCCTGACAGGGGGACCCTACGAGCAGTACTTC | CASSLTGGPYEQYF
. | TRBJ2-7 | TRBV29-1 | . | TGCAGCGTTGAAGCACTAGCAGGGGAGCAGTACTTC | CSVEALAGEQYF
. | TRBJ1-3 | TRBV6-1 | . | TGTGCCAGCAGTACAGGCTCTGGAAACACCATATATTTT | CASSTGSGNTIYF
. | TRBJ2-3 | TRBV9 | once | TGTGCCAGCAGGGAGAGCATTGAACCGCTGGAGGATACGCAGTATTTT | CASRESIEPLEDTQYF
TRBD1 | TRBJ2-1 | TRBV27 | . | TGTGCCAGCAGTTTATCTTTCTTGGGACAGGGATCCTACAATGAGCAGTTCTTC | CASSLSFLGQGSYNEQFF
. | TRBJ2-7 | TRBV19 | . | TGTGCCAGTAGTATTCGACAGGAGACCTACGAGCAGTACTTC | CASSIRQETYEQYF
TRBD1 | TRBJ1-4 | TRBV2 | . | TGTGCCAGCAGTCTTGGGACAGGGAGCGAAAAACTGTTTTTT | CASSLGTGSEKLFF
. | TRBJ2-7 | TRBV28 | . | TGTGCCAGCAGTTTAGGGACAACCTACGAGCAGTACTTC | CASSLGTTYEQYF
TRBD1 | TRBJ1-1 | TRBV6-6 | . | TGTGCCAGCAGTCTAGAGGGACAGATAACTTTCTTT | CASSLEGQITFF
TRBD1 | TRBJ1-3 | TRBV5-6 | . | TGTGCCAGCAGCCCGGGACAGGGGACAGGAAACACCATATATTTT | CASSPGQGTGNTIYF
TRBD1 | TRBJ2-7 | TRBV19 | . | TGTGCCAGTAGTTTACAGGGGGATCACTACGAGCAGTACTTC | CASSLQGDHYEQYF
TRBD2 | TRBJ2-5 | TRBV4-2 | . | TGTGCCAGCAGCCATAGCGGGATCGGAGAGACCCAGTACTTC | CASSHSGIGETQYF
. | TRBJ2-3 | TRBV5-6 | . | TGTGCCAGCATAGGGGGGGCTATATACACAGATACGCAGTATTTT | CASIGGAIYTDTQYF
TRBD2 | TRBJ2-4 | TRBV6-5 | . | TGTGCCACTGTTAAAGCCGGGACTAGCTCCATTCAGTACTTC | CATVKAGTSSIQYF
TRBD1 | TRBJ2-2 | TRBV6-1 | . | TGTGCCAGCAGTGAACAGGGGGCGAACACCGGGGAGCTGTTTTTT | CASSEQGANTGELFF
. | TRBJ1-3 | TRBV27 | . | TGTGCCAGCAGTCCCAGGGGTGGAAACACCATATATTTT | CASSPRGGNTIYF
. | TRBJ2-7 | TRBV6-1 | . | TGTGCCAGCAGTCAAAGGGGCGAGCAGTACTTC | CASSQRGEQYF
. | TRBJ2-7 | TRBV7-2 | once | TGTGCCAGCAGCTTAAGGGGCGCGGCCTACGAGCAGTACTTC | CASSLRGAAYEQYF
TRBD2 | TRBJ2-1 | TRBV13 | . | TGTGCCAGCACCCCTTGGGCGGGAGGCAATGAGCAGTTCTTC | CASTPWAGGNEQFF